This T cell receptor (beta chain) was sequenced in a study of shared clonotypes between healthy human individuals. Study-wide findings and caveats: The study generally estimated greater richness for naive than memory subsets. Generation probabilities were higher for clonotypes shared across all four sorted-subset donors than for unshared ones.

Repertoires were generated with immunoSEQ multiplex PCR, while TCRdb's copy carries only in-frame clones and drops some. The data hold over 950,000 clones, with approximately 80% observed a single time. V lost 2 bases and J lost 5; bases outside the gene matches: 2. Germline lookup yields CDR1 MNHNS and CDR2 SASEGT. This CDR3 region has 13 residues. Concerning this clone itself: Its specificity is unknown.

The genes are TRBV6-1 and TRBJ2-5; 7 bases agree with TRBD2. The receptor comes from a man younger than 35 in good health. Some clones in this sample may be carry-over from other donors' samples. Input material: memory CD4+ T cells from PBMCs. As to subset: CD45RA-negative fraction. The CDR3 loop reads CASSEFGGETQYF. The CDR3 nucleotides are TGTGCCAGCAGTGAATTCGGGGGGGAGACCCAGTACTTC.